The present T cell receptor beta chain was sequenced within a study of blood T cell repertoires in COVID-19. For the study at large: In each case, the material was cDNA or gDNA derived from T cells, B-cell-depleted T cells, or PBMCs.

CDR1 SGHNT and CDR2 YYREEE come from the germline V gene (reference sequence). CDR3 length: 17 amino acids. V was clipped by 4 bases and J by 6 bases, with 23 bases between them. In the authors' methods: Reference gene primer amplification yielded estimated nucleated cell counts. Profiled with immunoSEQ multiplex PCR; TCRdb holds only in-frame clones, not every one. The D gene and trimming were derived from the DNA, and the V and J assignments and clone size from that table. The table records 150,000 to 200,000 clones, about 86% of them present only once. The rearrangement uses TRBV5-4 and TRBJ1-5; tentatively, D is TRBD1 (5 bases). The TCR sequence derives from a man in his fifties or sixties with active or convalescent COVID-19. The sequencing input was peripheral blood. This chain's CDR3 is CASSNKAAGSGGQPQHF. The CDR3 coding sequence is TGTGCCAGCAGCAACAAGGCGGCGGGGTCGGGGGGTCAGCCCCAGCATTTT.